These T cell receptor beta chains were read from a single sample in a study of shared T cell receptors in the human thymus. Clones were sequenced by immunoSEQ multiplex PCR, and TCRdb holds only the in-frame ones, with some missing. Of about 660,000 clones in the sample, approximately 88% were seen once. The same data also contributed to another study, on human thymus T cells.

Sequenced: thymocytes. All receptors derive from a boy under three years old with a congenital heart defect. The CDR3 runs from the conserved cysteine through the conserved F or W. D genes are given only for firm matches. Part of the rows lack a size; the others show once, few, many or a class for expanded clones.

TRBV13	TRBJ2-5	.	15	TRBD2	CASSFQAGSRETQYF	TGTGCCAGCAGCTTTCAAGCGGGATCACGAGAGACCCAGTACTTC
TRBV30	TRBJ2-7	.	13	.	CAWSFGGAYEQYF	TGTGCCTGGAGTTTCGGAGGGGCCTACGAGCAGTACTTC
TRBV30	TRBJ2-7	.	12	.	CAWSPGVEEQYF	TGTGCCTGGAGTCCGGGGGTTGAAGAGCAGTACTTC
TRBV5-1	TRBJ2-1	.	14	TRBD1	CASSEERQGGEQFF	TGCGCCAGCAGCGAGGAGCGACAGGGCGGTGAGCAGTTCTTC
TRBV9	TRBJ2-1	.	17	.	CASSLIIERPPYNEQFF	TGTGCCAGCAGCCTCATTATTGAGCGGCCTCCCTACAATGAGCAGTTCTTC
TRBV4-2	TRBJ2-3	.	17	.	CASQPTTRGELTDTQYF	TGTGCCAGCCAGCCTACCACTCGTGGGGAGCTGACAGATACGCAGTATTTT
TRBV18	TRBJ2-3	.	15	TRBD1	CASSHGQGVSDTQYF	TGTGCCAGCTCACACGGACAGGGAGTTTCAGATACGCAGTATTTT
TRBV21-1	TRBJ2-7	few	19	.	CASSRGSGTSGGYSYEQYF	TGTGCCAGCAGCAGGGGTTCGGGGACTAGCGGGGGATACTCCTACGAGCAGTACTTC
TRBV27	TRBJ2-2	.	18	TRBD2	CASSPPSSGREGTGELFF	TGTGCCAGCAGTCCGCCGAGTAGCGGGAGGGAAGGAACCGGGGAGCTGTTTTTT
TRBV6-1	TRBJ2-5	few	15	TRBD1	CASSRTGGFGETQYF	TGTGCCAGCTCAAGGACAGGGGGCTTTGGAGAGACCCAGTACTTC
TRBV5-1	TRBJ2-1	.	14	.	CASSLDRDDNEQFF	TGCGCCAGCAGCTTGGACAGGGATGACAATGAGCAGTTCTTC
TRBV5-4	TRBJ1-2	.	14	.	CASSAGGGTRGYTF	TGTGCCAGCAGCGCGGGCGGGGGAACTAGGGGCTACACCTTC
TRBV7-9	TRBJ1-3	few	13	.	CASSPDSGNTIYF	TGTGCCAGCAGCCCCGACAGTGGAAACACCATATATTTT
TRBV11-2	TRBJ2-7	.	15	.	CASSLEVSEDYEQYF	TGTGCCAGCAGCTTAGAGGTTAGCGAGGACTACGAGCAGTACTTC
TRBV25-1	TRBJ2-5	.	18	TRBD2	CASSEYLRLAESQETQYF	TGTGCCAGCAGTGAATACCTCAGACTAGCGGAGAGCCAAGAGACCCAGTACTTC
TRBV6-1	TRBJ1-4	.	13	.	CASRAATNEKLFF	TGTGCCAGCAGGGCAGCAACTAATGAAAAACTGTTTTTT
TRBV5-1	TRBJ1-5	.	11	.	CASSPTPAQHF	TGCGCCAGCAGCCCCACCCCGGCCCAGCATTTT
TRBV27	TRBJ2-6	.	14	.	CASSLEAGANVLTF	TGTGCCAGCAGTTTAGAGGCTGGGGCCAACGTCCTGACTTTC
TRBV9	TRBJ2-5	.	16	.	CASSASHRGGLETQYF	TGTGCCAGCAGCGCATCTCACAGGGGAGGTTTGGAGACCCAGTACTTC
TRBV12-5	TRBJ2-7	.	19	TRBD2	CASGLGTPGLAGVNYEQYF	TGTGCTAGTGGTTTGGGGACCCCCGGACTAGCGGGAGTCAACTACGAGCAGTACTTC
TRBV30	TRBJ2-1	.	16	.	CAWSLGRRAPYNEQFF	TGTGCCTGGAGCCTTGGGAGGCGGGCTCCCTACAATGAGCAGTTCTTC
TRBV10-3	TRBJ2-1	.	14	.	CAISERLRGGEQFF	TGTGCCATCAGTGAGCGATTGCGGGGAGGTGAGCAGTTCTTC
TRBV7-9	TRBJ2-1	.	19	TRBD2	CASSRIKGVASGIYNEQFF	TGTGCCAGCAGTCGAATTAAAGGGGTGGCTAGCGGGATCTACAATGAGCAGTTCTTC
TRBV4-1	TRBJ2-6	.	16	TRBD2	CASGQAGGAGANVLTF	TGCGCCAGCGGGCAGGCGGGAGGGGCCGGGGCCAACGTCCTGACTTTC
TRBV28	TRBJ2-7	.	14	.	CASSFQGPSYEQYF	TGTGCCAGCAGTTTCCAGGGCCCGTCCTACGAGCAGTACTTC
TRBV15	TRBJ1-5	.	15	TRBD1	CATSRNRGTGRPQHF	TGTGCCACCAGCAGAAACAGGGGAACGGGTCGGCCCCAGCATTTT
TRBV2	TRBJ1-5	.	17	TRBD1	CASSPKSTGGRNQPQHF	TGTGCCAGCAGTCCGAAATCGACAGGGGGACGGAATCAGCCCCAGCATTTT
TRBV30	TRBJ2-7	.	11	.	CAWMRDSNPSF	TGTGCCTGGATGAGGGATAGCAATCCTAGCTTC
TRBV19	TRBJ2-2	.	13	.	CAIKDSPGGELFF	TGTGCCATCAAAGACAGTCCTGGCGGGGAGCTGTTTTTT
TRBV10-3	TRBJ2-7	.	15	.	CAISETIQGKGEQYF	TGTGCCATCAGTGAGACGATTCAGGGGAAGGGCGAGCAGTACTTC
TRBV5-1	TRBJ2-1	.	20	TRBD1	CASSLGPRDRVALHYNEQFF	TGCGCCAGCAGCTTGGGCCCCCGAGACAGGGTCGCTCTTCACTACAATGAGCAGTTCTTC
TRBV7-9	TRBJ2-3	.	16	TRBD1	CASTNSRDRGTDTQYF	TGTGCCAGCACCAATAGTCGGGACAGGGGCACAGATACGCAGTATTTT
TRBV6-5	TRBJ1-5	.	15	TRBD1	CASSPRTGGDQPQHF	TGTGCCAGCAGTCCCCGAACAGGGGGGGATCAGCCCCAGCATTTT
TRBV6-5	TRBJ1-4	.	15	.	CASSLTGGANEKLFF	TGTGCCAGCAGTCTAACGGGGGGAGCTAATGAAAAACTGTTTTTT
TRBV28	TRBJ2-7	.	12	.	CASSTPLPEQYF	TGTGCCAGCAGTACACCCCTTCCGGAGCAGTACTTC
TRBV6-9	TRBJ2-3	few	19	TRBD2	CASSRTTPGTSGSTDTQYF	TGTGCCAGCAGCCGAACTACCCCCGGGACTAGCGGAAGCACAGATACGCAGTATTTT
TRBV10-1	TRBJ2-7	.	12	.	CASWAGLREQYF	TGCGCCAGCTGGGCGGGATTGCGTGAGCAGTACTTC
TRBV27	TRBJ1-4	once	18	TRBD1	CASSSFRDSPSTNEKLFF	TGTGCCAGCAGTTCGTTCCGGGACAGCCCATCAACTAATGAAAAACTGTTTTTT
TRBV27	TRBJ1-5	.	13	TRBD1	CASSTGAGQPQHF	TGTGCCAGTTCGACAGGGGCTGGCCAGCCCCAGCATTTT
TRBV7-9	TRBJ2-7	.	15	.	CASSGPGHLPYEQYF	TGTGCCAGCAGCGGGCCCGGACACCTACCCTACGAGCAGTACTTC
TRBV19	TRBJ1-1	.	15	.	CASSLRTVMNTEAFF	TGTGCCAGTAGTCTACGGACAGTCATGAACACTGAAGCTTTCTTT
TRBV19	TRBJ2-7	once	14	.	CASRGFKDTYEQYF	TGTGCCAGTAGAGGATTTAAGGACACCTACGAGCAGTACTTC
TRBV11-2	TRBJ1-4	.	17	.	CASSFRGPGALQEKLFF	TGTGCCAGCAGCTTCCGCGGCCCGGGAGCCTTGCAAGAAAAACTGTTTTTT
TRBV29-1	TRBJ2-7	.	14	.	CSAEVGDYIREQYF	TGCAGCGCCGAAGTCGGGGATTACATACGCGAGCAGTACTTC
TRBV28	TRBJ1-2	few	16	TRBD1	CASTWLDRGGSLDYTF	TGTGCCAGCACTTGGCTGGACAGGGGAGGATCACTTGACTACACCTTC
TRBV13	TRBJ2-3	.	19	TRBD1	CASSRPTRLRDRGTDTQYF	TGTGCCAGCAGCCGCCCTACTCGACTCCGGGACAGGGGCACAGATACGCAGTATTTT
TRBV11-2	TRBJ2-5	.	17	TRBD2	CASSLGRTSGSWETQYF	TGTGCCAGCAGCTTAGGCCGGACTAGCGGGAGCTGGGAGACCCAGTACTTC
TRBV27	TRBJ1-1	.	13	TRBD1	CASSPGQGRIAFF	TGTGCCAGCAGTCCGGGACAGGGAAGAATAGCTTTCTTT
TRBV27	TRBJ2-7	.	14	.	CASRPPQAPYEQYF	TGTGCCAGCAGACCCCCCCAGGCCCCCTACGAGCAGTACTTC
TRBV7-6	TRBJ2-1	.	14	.	CASSFEFEGHEQFF	TGTGCCAGCAGCTTTGAATTCGAGGGCCATGAGCAGTTCTTC
TRBV6-4	TRBJ2-1	.	17	.	CASSEKGGLSSYNEQFF	TGTGCCAGCAGTGAGAAAGGCGGGCTAAGCTCCTACAATGAGCAGTTCTTC
TRBV9	TRBJ2-3	.	15	TRBD1	CASSGRGQGLNTQYF	TGTGCCAGCAGCGGGCGGGGACAGGGATTAAATACGCAGTATTTT
TRBV29-1	TRBJ1-3	.	16	.	CSVEVTGSLSGNTIYF	TGCAGCGTTGAAGTTACCGGGTCCCTCTCTGGAAACACCATATATTTT
TRBV7-2	TRBJ1-2	.	15	.	CASSLRTGKDYGYTF	TGTGCCAGCAGCTTACGAACAGGGAAGGACTATGGCTACACCTTC